This T cell receptor beta chain originates from a study of OX40 agonist ivuxolimab in advanced cancers. At the level of the study: Participants, roughly 81% male, averaged about 59 years of age, ranging from about 23 to 79. General observations from the study: More expanded clones were seen, on average, in CD8+ T cells than in CD4+. The study found among the lowest clonal expansion in partial responders at 0.1-3.0 mg/kg. Clonal expansion from baseline to week 6 occurred in both CD4+ and CD8+ T cells.

From germline, CDR1 is SGHDT and CDR2 YYEEEE. The CDR3 extends over 14 amino acids. The V end lost 3 bases, the J end lost 7 bases, and 13 bases lay between the germline ends. Here immunoSEQ multiplex PCR was the method, and the copy in TCRdb shows in-frame clones only, minus some. The table includes about 77,000 clones, over 75% detected once. On this clone: What it binds is unknown.

The chain joins TRBV5-6 to TRBJ1-4; D call uncertain. Specimen: CD4+ or CD8+ T cells sorted from blood, collected in a trial of the OX40 agonist ivuxolimab. The receptor's source is an adult with an advanced solid tumor such as melanoma, head and neck, liver or kidney cancer. CDR3 in DNA: TGTGCCAGCAGCTCGGGTCCAGGTAGTGAAAAACTGTTTTTT. It yields the protein CASSSGPGSEKLFF.